The rows below give T cell receptor beta chains drawn from one sample of a study of a mutant IDH1 vaccine in newly diagnosed glioma. Data came from immunoSEQ multiplex PCR; TCRdb stores just in-frame clones and leaves some out. The sample records about 70,000 clones, over 70% being singletons. Sequenced here: peripheral blood mononuclear cells (PBMCs), sampled from a glioma patient treated with radiotherapy, temozolomide or both. The receptors here all came from a woman under 30 with glioma. Some clones in this sample may be carry-over from other donors' samples. CDR3s include the opening cysteine and the closing phenylalanine or tryptophan. The D gene is left open where the match is weak. The size entry is marked missing in some rows and otherwise reads once, few, many or a size class.

j_call: TRBJ1-5; v_call: TRBV6-5; clone_size: few; d_call: NA; cdr3_aa: CASSSLQGGGQPQHF; cdr3_nt: TGTGCCAGCAGTTCCCTACAAGGGGGAGGTCAGCCCCAGCATTTT
j_call: TRBJ2-7; v_call: TRBV4-1; clone_size: NA; d_call: NA; cdr3_aa: CASSVTQTYEQYF; cdr3_nt: TGCGCCAGCAGCGTCACACAGACCTACGAGCAGTACTTC
j_call: TRBJ2-3; v_call: TRBV6-5; clone_size: NA; d_call: NA; cdr3_aa: CASSYSRWKDTQYF; cdr3_nt: TGTGCCAGCAGTTACTCGAGGTGGAAAGATACGCAGTATTTT
j_call: TRBJ1-1; v_call: TRBV6-6; clone_size: NA; d_call: NA; cdr3_aa: CASSYRPTPATEAFF; cdr3_nt: TGTGCCAGCAGTTACCGGCCGACGCCGGCTACTGAAGCTTTCTTT
j_call: TRBJ2-7; v_call: TRBV4-2; clone_size: once; d_call: TRBD2; cdr3_aa: CASSQEGSGGSYEQYF; cdr3_nt: TGTGCCAGCAGCCAAGAAGGATCGGGGGGCTCCTACGAGCAGTACTTC
j_call: TRBJ1-1; v_call: TRBV4-3; clone_size: NA; d_call: NA; cdr3_aa: CASSQGLAPVGDTEAFF; cdr3_nt: TGCGCCAGCAGCCAAGGATTGGCCCCGGTTGGAGACACTGAAGCTTTCTTT
j_call: TRBJ2-7; v_call: TRBV6-1; clone_size: NA; d_call: TRBD1; cdr3_aa: CASSEVPGQASGEQYF; cdr3_nt: TGTGCCAGCAGTGAAGTTCCGGGACAGGCGTCGGGTGAGCAGTACTTC
j_call: TRBJ1-2; v_call: TRBV19; clone_size: NA; d_call: TRBD1; cdr3_aa: CASSSSTGFDYGYTF; cdr3_nt: TGTGCCAGTAGTTCCTCGACAGGGTTTGACTATGGCTACACCTTC
j_call: TRBJ2-1; v_call: TRBV5-6; clone_size: NA; d_call: TRBD1; cdr3_aa: CASSVPGQALDEQFF; cdr3_nt: TGTGCCAGCAGTGTACCGGGACAGGCTCTGGATGAGCAGTTCTTC
j_call: TRBJ2-4; v_call: TRBV6-6; clone_size: NA; d_call: TRBD1; cdr3_aa: CASRGTGGNIQYF; cdr3_nt: TGTGCCAGCAGAGGGACAGGGGGAAACATTCAGTACTTC
j_call: TRBJ2-5; v_call: TRBV25-1; clone_size: NA; d_call: TRBD2; cdr3_aa: CASIRRTSGMETQYF; cdr3_nt: TGTGCCAGCATCAGACGGACTAGCGGGATGGAGACCCAGTACTTC
j_call: TRBJ1-1; v_call: TRBV20-1; clone_size: NA; d_call: NA; cdr3_aa: CSVEGNTEAFF; cdr3_nt: TGCAGTGTAGAGGGGAACACTGAAGCTTTCTTT
j_call: TRBJ1-2; v_call: TRBV7-9; clone_size: NA; d_call: NA; cdr3_aa: CASSLVIGQTHYGYTF; cdr3_nt: TGTGCCAGCAGCTTGGTTATCGGGCAGACCCACTATGGCTACACCTTC
j_call: TRBJ2-3; v_call: TRBV7-3; clone_size: NA; d_call: TRBD1; cdr3_aa: CASSHKGDRSLNTDTQYF; cdr3_nt: TGTGCCAGCAGCCACAAGGGGGACAGGAGCCTAAACACAGATACGCAGTATTTT
j_call: TRBJ1-2; v_call: TRBV27; clone_size: NA; d_call: TRBD1; cdr3_aa: CASSPPRGYGYTF; cdr3_nt: TGTGCCAGCAGTCCCCCCAGGGGGTATGGCTACACCTTC
j_call: TRBJ1-2; v_call: TRBV5-6; clone_size: NA; d_call: NA; cdr3_aa: CASSLNFLMSDYGYTF; cdr3_nt: TGTGCCAGCAGCTTGAATTTCCTTATGTCTGACTATGGCTACACCTTC
j_call: TRBJ1-2; v_call: TRBV6-5; clone_size: NA; d_call: NA; cdr3_aa: CASSYNEGTGIYGYTF; cdr3_nt: TGTGCCAGCAGTTACAACGAAGGCACAGGGATCTATGGCTACACCTTC
j_call: TRBJ2-2; v_call: TRBV25-1; clone_size: NA; d_call: TRBD2; cdr3_aa: CATQGREEWHTGELFF; cdr3_nt: TGTGCCACCCAAGGACGGGAGGAGTGGCACACCGGGGAGCTGTTTTTT
j_call: TRBJ2-3; v_call: TRBV7-9; clone_size: NA; d_call: NA; cdr3_aa: CASSYSGEYTDTQYF; cdr3_nt: TGTGCCAGCAGCTATAGCGGAGAATACACAGATACGCAGTATTTT
j_call: TRBJ1-1; v_call: TRBV5-1; clone_size: NA; d_call: NA; cdr3_aa: CASSFQGEAFF; cdr3_nt: TGCGCCAGCAGCTTTCAAGGTGAAGCTTTCTTT
j_call: TRBJ2-7; v_call: TRBV5-1; clone_size: NA; d_call: NA; cdr3_aa: CASSRTGWGNEQYF; cdr3_nt: TGCGCCAGCAGCCGTACAGGGTGGGGAAACGAGCAGTACTTC
j_call: TRBJ2-3; v_call: TRBV7-9; clone_size: once; d_call: NA; cdr3_aa: CASSPRRADTQYF; cdr3_nt: TGTGCCAGCAGCCCCCGGCGGGCAGATACGCAGTATTTT
j_call: TRBJ1-5; v_call: TRBV5-6; clone_size: NA; d_call: NA; cdr3_aa: CASSSSGQPQHF; cdr3_nt: TGTGCCAGCAGCTCGAGTGGGCAGCCCCAGCATTTT
j_call: TRBJ2-7; v_call: TRBV9; clone_size: NA; d_call: TRBD1; cdr3_aa: CASSQGDEQYF; cdr3_nt: TGTGCCAGCAGCCAGGGGGACGAGCAGTACTTC
j_call: TRBJ2-3; v_call: TRBV29-1; clone_size: NA; d_call: TRBD2; cdr3_aa: CSVDSVDTGGLAGTTDTQYF; cdr3_nt: TGCAGCGTTGATTCTGTTGATACAGGGGGACTAGCGGGGACCACAGATACGCAGTATTTT
j_call: TRBJ1-3; v_call: TRBV5-6; clone_size: NA; d_call: NA; cdr3_aa: CASSLDPAGGNTIYF; cdr3_nt: TGTGCCAGCAGCTTAGACCCCGCGGGGGGAAACACCATATATTTT
j_call: TRBJ1-2; v_call: TRBV11-2; clone_size: NA; d_call: NA; cdr3_aa: CASRLGRGEANYGYTF; cdr3_nt: TGTGCCAGCAGACTAGGCAGGGGAGAGGCTAACTATGGCTACACCTTC
j_call: TRBJ2-7; v_call: TRBV11-3; clone_size: NA; d_call: TRBD2; cdr3_aa: CASSTRAGGIYEQYF; cdr3_nt: TGTGCCAGCAGTACTAGAGCGGGAGGTATCTACGAGCAGTACTTC
j_call: TRBJ1-2; v_call: TRBV6-1; clone_size: NA; d_call: NA; cdr3_aa: CASRAGTTTYGYTF; cdr3_nt: TGTGCCAGCAGAGCTGGGACAACCACCTATGGCTACACCTTC
j_call: TRBJ2-3; v_call: TRBV5-6; clone_size: once; d_call: TRBD2; cdr3_aa: CASISYSGRTADTQYF; cdr3_nt: TGTGCCAGCATCTCCTATAGCGGGAGAACCGCAGATACGCAGTATTTT
j_call: TRBJ1-1; v_call: TRBV5-6; clone_size: NA; d_call: TRBD1; cdr3_aa: CASSFRDRVVTEAFF; cdr3_nt: TGTGCCAGCAGCTTCCGGGACAGGGTAGTTACTGAAGCTTTCTTT
j_call: TRBJ1-2; v_call: TRBV5-1; clone_size: NA; d_call: NA; cdr3_aa: CASSSPNKGGNYGYTF; cdr3_nt: TGCGCCAGCAGCTCCCCCAACAAGGGCGGAAACTATGGCTACACCTTC
j_call: TRBJ2-7; v_call: TRBV6-5; clone_size: NA; d_call: TRBD2; cdr3_aa: CASSYSRREYEQYF; cdr3_nt: TGTGCCAGCAGTTACTCTAGGCGGGAGTACGAGCAGTACTTC
j_call: TRBJ1-1; v_call: TRBV7-9; clone_size: NA; d_call: NA; cdr3_aa: CASSFTGGTEAFF; cdr3_nt: TGTGCCAGCAGCTTCACGGGGGGCACTGAAGCTTTCTTT
j_call: TRBJ1-1; v_call: TRBV29-1; clone_size: NA; d_call: TRBD1; cdr3_aa: CSVEDSTGGTEAFF; cdr3_nt: TGCAGCGTTGAGGACTCGACAGGGGGCACTGAAGCTTTCTTT
j_call: TRBJ1-4; v_call: TRBV6-5; clone_size: NA; d_call: NA; cdr3_aa: CASRSDSRRLFF; cdr3_nt: TGTGCCAGCAGATCCGACAGTCGTCGACTGTTTTTT
j_call: TRBJ2-1; v_call: TRBV6-1; clone_size: NA; d_call: NA; cdr3_aa: CASSPRDYNEQFF; cdr3_nt: TGTGCCAGCAGTCCCCGGGACTACAATGAGCAGTTCTTC
j_call: TRBJ1-4; v_call: TRBV19; clone_size: NA; d_call: NA; cdr3_aa: CASSTRTGREKLFF; cdr3_nt: TGTGCCAGTAGTACTCGGACGGGGAGAGAAAAACTGTTTTTT
j_call: TRBJ2-7; v_call: TRBV12-5; clone_size: NA; d_call: NA; cdr3_aa: CASGRESYEQYF; cdr3_nt: TGTGCTAGTGGTCGGGAGTCCTACGAGCAGTACTTC
j_call: TRBJ1-5; v_call: TRBV2; clone_size: NA; d_call: TRBD1; cdr3_aa: CASSTRSWQGASNQPQHF; cdr3_nt: TGTGCCAGCAGTACCCGTAGTTGGCAGGGGGCGAGCAATCAGCCCCAGCATTTT
j_call: TRBJ2-6; v_call: TRBV7-2; clone_size: NA; d_call: NA; cdr3_aa: CASSFEGPGANVLTF; cdr3_nt: TGTGCCAGCAGCTTTGAGGGGCCCGGGGCCAACGTCCTGACTTTC
j_call: TRBJ2-5; v_call: TRBV9; clone_size: NA; d_call: NA; cdr3_aa: CASSVVSSPAETQYF; cdr3_nt: TGTGCCAGCAGCGTAGTGAGTAGTCCAGCAGAGACCCAGTACTTC
j_call: TRBJ2-7; v_call: TRBV19; clone_size: NA; d_call: NA; cdr3_aa: CASRSRASFEQYF; cdr3_nt: TGTGCCAGTAGGAGTAGGGCTTCCTTCGAGCAGTACTTC
j_call: TRBJ1-5; v_call: TRBV6-7; clone_size: once; d_call: TRBD1; cdr3_aa: CASSYSAGQGNACDQPQHF; cdr3_nt: TGTGCCAGCAGTTACTCGGCGGGACAGGGGAATGCGTGCGATCAGCCCCAGCATTTT
j_call: TRBJ1-2; v_call: TRBV13; clone_size: NA; d_call: TRBD1; cdr3_aa: CASSLRDRGLDYGYTF; cdr3_nt: TGTGCCAGCAGCTTAAGGGACAGGGGTTTGGACTATGGCTACACCTTC
j_call: TRBJ1-4; v_call: TRBV4-1; clone_size: NA; d_call: NA; cdr3_aa: CASSQDDAQASNEKLFF; cdr3_nt: TGCGCCAGCAGCCAAGATGACGCCCAGGCGTCTAATGAAAAACTGTTTTTT